The next 3 T cell receptor beta chains were all read from a single sample in a study of T cells in Graves' hyperthyroidism and ophthalmopathy. Regions amplified from RNA transcripts were the TCR beta CDR3 regions. The HTBI primer set served for first-round RT-PCR of the TCR CDR3. TCRdb fed the multiplex PCR reads into MiXCR, producing one record per CDR3 protein. The sample lists over 500,000 distinct CDR3 sequences; around 15% were seen once. The specimen sequenced was blood. The receptor source for this set is a woman aged 25 to 39 with Graves' ophthalmopathy.

At least ten counts were recorded for this clonotype. The chain is built from TRBV12-3 or TRBV12-4 and TRBJ2-7, with 12 positions matching TRBD1. The CDR3 is 13 residues long. Unmatched junction bases numbered 3, after V lost 8 bases and J lost 4 bases. As DNA, the CDR3 is TGTGCCAGCCGGGGACAGGGGGCTTACGAGCAGTACTTC. Encoded protein: CASRGQGAYEQYF.

This clonotype was seen repeatedly, ten times or more. The CDR3 spells CSARERETQYF. The CDR3 DNA is TGCAGTGCTAGAGAACGGGAGACCCAGTACTTC. This chain links TRBV20-1 with TRBJ2-5; D remains unclear. This CDR3 has 11 amino acids. Trimming removed 0 bases from V and 5 bases from J, with 4 bases in between. Looked up from germline, CDR1 is DFQATT and CDR2 is SNEGSKA (reference sequence).

The chain uses TRBV5-6 and TRBJ1-4, with D uncertain. Germline loops: CDR1 SGHDT, CDR2 YYEEEE. The CDR3 has 14 residues. Trimming left V 1 base short and J 8 bases short, with 12 bases between. This CDR3 reads CASSLKLNPEKLFF. DNA for the CDR3: TGTGCCAGCAGCTTGAAGTTGAATCCAGAAAAACTGTTTTTT.